A single sample gave rise to the 2 T cell receptor beta chains below, sequenced in a study of shared clonotypes between healthy human individuals. Here immunoSEQ multiplex PCR was the method, and the copy in TCRdb shows in-frame clones only, minus some. This table holds approximately 2.4 million clones, 90% to 97% found once. The sample consisted of naive CD4+ T cells sorted from blood. The subset here: CD45RA+ positively selected. The receptors were gathered from a young man in good health.

The chain recombines TRBV27 with TRBJ1-6; D is unclear. V was cut by 2 bases and J by 10 bases, with 9 bases left in between. This CDR3 is 13 amino acids long. CDR1 is MNHEY, CDR2 SMNVEV, per germline (reference sequence). CDR3 sequence: CASSLTFKSPLHF. The DNA for the CDR3 is TGTGCCAGCAGTTTAACCTTTAAATCACCCCTCCACTTT.

This clone was observed once. This chain uses TRBV5-1 with TRBJ1-5, with D possibly being TRBD1 (5 bases). Germline V CDR1 and CDR2: SGHRS, YFSETQ. V lost 0 bases, J lost 4 bases, and 26 bases lay in between. CDR3 length: 20 residues. In DNA, the CDR3 is TGCGCCAGCAGCTTGGCCCCACTTACAGGAGTAGGAGTGGGTAATCAGCCCCAGCATTTT. It codes for CASSLAPLTGVGVGNQPQHF.